This T cell receptor beta chain was observed in a study of blood T cell repertoires in COVID-19. As for the study in general: Collection of acute and convalescent COVID-19 samples took place in the United States, Italy and Spain. PBMCs, B-cell-depleted T cells, or T cells provided the cDNA or gDNA that made up the material.

CDR3 size: 16 residues. Germline V gene data show CDR1 as SGHDN and CDR2 as FVKESK. Germline trimming cut 4 bases from V and 4 bases from J; bases unmatched to any gene: 9. Per the authors' pipeline: Researchers report that nucleated cell counts were estimated from reference gene primer amplification. Measured with immunoSEQ multiplex PCR; TCRdb has only the in-frame clones, and not every one. The V and J calls and clone size are taken from that table; D and trimming were inferred from the DNA. This sample yields about 100,000 clones, of which 85% are seen a single time; 13% belongs to the top ten. The chain combines TRBV14 with TRBJ1-1; 10 bases match TRBD1. Sequenced input: peripheral blood. The TCR was taken from a man aged 50 to 59 with active or convalescent COVID-19. CDR3 DNA sequence: TGTGCCAGCAGCCCTTTGGGGACAGGGGCCTCCACTGAAGCTTTCTTT. Translated, it gives CASSPLGTGASTEAFF.